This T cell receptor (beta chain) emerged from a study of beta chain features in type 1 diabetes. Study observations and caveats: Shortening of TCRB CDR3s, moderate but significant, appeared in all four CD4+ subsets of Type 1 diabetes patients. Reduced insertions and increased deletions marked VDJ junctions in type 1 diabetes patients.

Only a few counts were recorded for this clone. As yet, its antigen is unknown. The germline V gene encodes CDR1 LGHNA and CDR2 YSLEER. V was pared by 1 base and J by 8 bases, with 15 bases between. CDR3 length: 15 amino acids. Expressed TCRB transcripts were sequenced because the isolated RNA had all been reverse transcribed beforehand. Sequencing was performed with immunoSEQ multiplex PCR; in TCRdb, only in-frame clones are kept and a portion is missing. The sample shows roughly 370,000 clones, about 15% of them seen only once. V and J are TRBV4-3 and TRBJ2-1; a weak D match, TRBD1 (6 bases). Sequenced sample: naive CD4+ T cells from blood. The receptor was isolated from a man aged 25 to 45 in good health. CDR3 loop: CASSQGSTGSYEQFF. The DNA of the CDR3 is TGCGCCAGCAGCCAAGGTTCGACAGGTTCCTATGAGCAGTTCTTC.